The 26 T cell receptor beta chains below come from one sample, sequenced in a study of blood T cell repertoires in COVID-19. Clones were read by immunoSEQ multiplex PCR, and TCRdb kept only the in-frame ones, dropping some. Of 250,000 to 400,000 clones listed, 90% were seen once; the top ten hold less than 3.5%. The specimen sequenced was peripheral blood. These receptors were collected from a woman aged 25 to 45 with COVID-19, enrolled during active disease.

The gene calls are TRBV27 and TRBJ1-5, with 10 bases fitting TRBD1. Germline CDR1 and CDR2: MNHEY and SMNVEV (reference sequence). This CDR3 is built from 14 residues. With 5 bases clipped from V and 7 bases from J, the junction kept 5 bases outside the gene matches. CDR3 in amino acids: CASSHGTGVQPQHF. The DNA for the CDR3 is TGTGCCAGCAGTCACGGGACAGGGGTACAGCCCCAGCATTTT.

Only one count was recorded for this clone. The rearrangement uses TRBV10-1 and TRBJ2-7; D not resolved. The CDR3 runs to 11 residues. CDR1 and CDR2 (germline): WNHNN, SYGVQD (reference sequence). V lost 11 bases to trimming and J lost 3 bases, with 11 bases between them. In DNA form, the CDR3 reads TGCGCCGGTAGTACCCACTACGAGCAGTACTTC. It specifies CAGSTHYEQYF.

This chain uses TRBV3-1 (or the pseudogene TRBV3-2) with TRBJ2-7; possibly TRBD2 for D (5 bases). Germline V gives CDR1 LGHDT, CDR2 YNNKEL (reference sequence). This CDR3 is built from 16 residues. V lost 1 base and J lost 5, with 18 bases in between. The CDR3 reads CASSQAGRALIHEQYF. The CDR3 DNA follows: TGTGCCAGCAGCCAAGCGGGAAGGGCACTAATCCACGAGCAGTACTTC.

J is TRBJ1-2 and V is TRBV28; D might be TRBD1 (5 bases). Trimming shortened V by 3 bases and J by 4 bases, and 15 bases separated the two germline ends. Germline CDR1 and CDR2: MDHEN and SYDVKM. The CDR3 has 15 residues. The CDR3 sequence: CASSLGAGTFYGYTF. CDR3 bases: TGTGCCAGCAGTTTGGGTGCCGGGACTTTCTATGGCTACACCTTC.

This clone was counted a single time. The chain couples TRBV5-5 to TRBJ2-3; TRBD2 might be the D (6 bases). This CDR3 has 18 residues. Germline V lookup: CDR1 SGHKS, CDR2 YYEKEE (reference sequence). Trimming took 0 bases from V and 6 from J, leaving 23 bases between them. CDR3 protein: CASSLEPVRGSGVDTQYF. The DNA of the CDR3 is TGTGCCAGCAGCTTGGAGCCGGTTCGAGGGTCGGGGGTGGATACGCAGTATTTT.

This chain connects TRBV1 to TRBJ1-5; the D call TRBD1 from the table was never checked on the DNA. TRBV1 is listed as a pseudogene. The CDR3 runs to 18 residues. The DNA of the CDR3 is TGCACCAGCAGCCAGAGGACAGGGGACTTGGATAGCAATCAGCCCCAGCATTTT. Encoded protein: CTSSQRTGDLDSNQPQHF.

This clone has only one observation. V is TRBV7-2 and J is TRBJ2-3; D possibly corresponds to TRBD1 (5 bases). V was clipped by 1 base and J by 2 bases, with 10 bases between them. The CDR3 consists of 15 residues. CDR1 and CDR2 from the germline V gene are SGHTA and FQGNSA. CDR3 protein: CASSLGVGATDTQYF. CDR3 bases: TGTGCCAGCAGCTTAGGGGTTGGGGCCACAGATACGCAGTATTTT.

The rearrangement joins TRBV9 to TRBJ2-3; 11 bases agree with TRBD2. With 7 bases clipped from V and 6 bases from J, the junction kept 10 bases outside the gene matches. This CDR3 is 15 amino acids long. Germline V gene data show CDR1 as SGDLS and CDR2 as YYNGEE. The CDR3 DNA is TGTGCCAGCTCCTCCACTAGCGGGGGACTTGATACGCAGTATTTT. It yields the protein CASSSTSGGLDTQYF. Based on the CDR3 plus reference TRBV9 and TRBJ2-3, the full variable domain is DSGVTQTPKHLITATGQRVTLRCSPRSGDLSVYWYQQSLDQGLQFLIQYYNGEERAKGNILERFSAQQFPDLHSELNLSSLELGDSALYFCASSSTSGGLDTQYFGPGTRLTVL.

The gene calls are TRBV5-1 and TRBJ1-4, with D uncertain. The CDR3 is made up of 13 amino acids. The germline V gene encodes CDR1 SGHRS and CDR2 YFSETQ. V was cut by 0 bases and J by 5 bases, with 5 bases left in between. The DNA of the CDR3 is TGCGCCAGCAGCTTGGCCGAGAATGAAAAACTGTTTTTT. This sequence encodes CASSLAENEKLFF.

The chain employs TRBV11-2 and TRBJ1-6; the D gene is possibly TRBD1 (5 bases). Germline values: CDR1 SGHAT, CDR2 FQNNGV. Trimming took off 1 base at V and 9 bases at J, with 10 bases between the two ends. The CDR3 consists of 14 residues. CDR3 amino acids: CASSLVGGPSPLHF. The CDR3 DNA is TGTGCCAGCAGCTTAGTCGGGGGTCCTTCACCCCTCCACTTT.

The J gene is TRBJ2-2, the V gene TRBV10-3; TRBD1 agrees at 9 bases. Germline V CDR1 and CDR2: ENHRY, SYGVKD. V lost 6 bases to trimming and J lost 4 bases; unmatched junction nucleotides: 3. This CDR3 is 14 amino acids long. This CDR3 reads CAIRGQGSTGELFF. The CDR3 DNA follows: TGTGCCATCAGAGGACAGGGGAGCACCGGGGAGCTGTTTTTT.

The CDR3 is CASSRLQGADYGYTF. The CDR3 DNA follows: TGTGCCAGTAGTAGACTACAGGGGGCCGACTATGGCTACACCTTC. V usage is TRBV19 and J usage is TRBJ1-2; 9 bases align to TRBD1. CDR3 length equals 15 residues. V trimming: 4 bases; J trimming: 3 bases; junction bases outside the gene matches: 6. Germline values: CDR1 LNHDA, CDR2 SQIVND (reference sequence).

The rearrangement links TRBV27 to TRBJ1-2; a possible D gene is TRBD1 (5 bases). Deletions cut 2 bases from V and 7 bases from J, with 11 bases between. The CDR3 runs to 13 residues. Germline CDR1 reads MNHEY; CDR2 reads SMNVEV (reference sequence). CDR3 bases: TGTGCCAGCAGTTTAGGGCAGGGCTCTGGCTACACCTTC. Its translation is CASSLGQGSGYTF.

CDR3 loop: CASSDPSGHRSGNTIYF. The CDR3 DNA sequence: TGTGCCAGCAGTGACCCCTCGGGACACCGCTCTGGAAACACCATATATTTT. The rearrangement joins TRBV25-1 to TRBJ1-3, with D perhaps matching TRBD1 (6 bases). This CDR3 contains 17 residues. The V gene lost 3 bases and the J gene lost 0 bases, with 15 bases spanning the gap. The germline gives CDR1 MGHDK, CDR2 SYGVNS.

The chain recombines TRBV11-2 with TRBJ1-1; D gene unclear. V was trimmed by 5 bases and J by 4 bases, leaving 11 bases between them. This CDR3 comprises 13 residues. From germline, CDR1 is SGHAT and CDR2 FQNNGV. The CDR3 sequence is CASSRMRVTEAFF. CDR3 DNA sequence: TGTGCCAGCAGCAGGATGAGGGTCACTGAAGCTTTCTTT.

The chain carries TRBV3-1 (or the pseudogene TRBV3-2) and TRBJ1-6, with D maybe TRBD1 (6 bases). Germline lookup yields CDR1 LGHDT and CDR2 YNNKEL (reference sequence). V was shortened by 1 base and J by 8 bases, with 9 bases between the two germline ends. The CDR3 runs 14 residues. The CDR3 coding sequence is TGTGCCAGCAGCCAAGGACCAGGGGATTCACCCCTCCACTTT. It is translated as CASSQGPGDSPLHF.

The rearrangement joins TRBV27 to TRBJ1-1; 7 bases match TRBD1. The CDR3 spans 15 residues. V was pared by 0 bases and J by 4 bases, with 5 bases of the junction left unmatched. CDR1 and CDR2 (germline): MNHEY, SMNVEV (reference sequence). The CDR3 sequence: CASSLSTGASTEAFF. The CDR3 nucleotides are TGTGCCAGCAGTTTATCAACAGGGGCATCCACTGAAGCTTTCTTT.

This clone turned up a few times. This chain connects TRBV18 to TRBJ1-2; perhaps TRBD1 as D (5 bases). CDR1 and CDR2 (germline): KGHSH, LQKENI. V lost 0 bases to trimming and J lost 3 bases, with 11 bases between them. CDR3 size: 15 residues. CDR3 nucleotides: TGTGCCAGCTCACCACCGACTGACAGCTACTATGGCTACACCTTC. This translates into CASSPPTDSYYGYTF.

The chain has TRBV2 and TRBJ1-1; D gene uncertain. This CDR3 is 11 amino acids long. Germline CDR1 is SNHLY and CDR2 is FYNNEI. V lost 8 bases and J lost 4, with 8 bases in between. The CDR3 DNA follows: TGTGCCAGCGAGGCATCCACTGAAGCTTTCTTT. This sequence encodes CASEASTEAFF.

The V and J genes are TRBV11-2 and TRBJ1-1, with D perhaps matching TRBD1 (6 bases). The V end was cut by 3 bases, the J end by 4 bases, with 18 bases between. Germline V lookup: CDR1 SGHAT, CDR2 FQNNGV. This CDR3 comprises 16 residues. This CDR3 is CASSFGPRGAGTEAFF. CDR3 DNA: TGTGCCAGCAGCTTCGGACCGCGGGGGGCAGGCACTGAAGCTTTCTTT.

The chain links TRBV28 to TRBJ2-1, with TRBD2 as a possible D gene (5 bases). With 8 bases removed from V and 5 bases from J, the gap between germline ends came to 19 bases. The CDR3 is 15 amino acids. The germline V gene has CDR1 MDHEN and CDR2 SYDVKM. The CDR3 is CASPPSGNLNNEQFF. Written as DNA, the CDR3 is TGTGCCAGCCCCCCTTCGGGGAATTTGAACAATGAGCAGTTCTTC.

This chain uses TRBV6-5 with TRBJ2-2; 9 positions match TRBD1. CDR1 and CDR2 from the germline V gene are MNHEY and SVGAGI. Trimming cost V 5 bases and J 5 bases; bases outside gene matches: 6. CDR3 size: 15 residues. CDR3 protein: CASSRGQGTTGELFF. CDR3 DNA sequence: TGTGCCAGCAGTCGCGGACAGGGGACGACCGGGGAGCTGTTTTTT.

The CDR3: CASSFLRGSSYNEQFF. In nucleotides, the CDR3 is TGTGCCAGCAGCTTTTTACGCGGGAGCTCCTACAATGAGCAGTTCTTC. V is TRBV5-6 and J is TRBJ2-1; TRBD2 matches 7 bases. The V segment lost 2 bases and the J segment 0 bases; nucleotides outside the gene matches: 5. The germline gives CDR1 SGHDT, CDR2 YYEEEE. The CDR3 has 16 residues.

The rearrangement joins TRBV6-6 to TRBJ2-6; D is unclear. Looked up from germline, CDR1 is MNHNY and CDR2 is SVGAGI (reference sequence). This CDR3 is built from 14 residues. Trimming removed 6 bases at V and 0 bases at J, with 6 bases between. CDR3 DNA sequence: TGTGCCAGCAGCCCCTTCTCTGGGGCCAACGTCCTGACTTTC. The encoded protein is CASSPFSGANVLTF.

The J gene is TRBJ1-5, the V gene TRBV10-2; D may be TRBD1 (6 bases). The ends were cut back, 2 bases at V and 7 bases at J, with 15 bases in the middle. Germline V CDR1 and CDR2: WSHSY, SAAADI. The CDR3 covers 15 residues. CDR3 in amino acids: CASSELEAGEQPQHF. The CDR3 bases are TGCGCCAGCAGTGAGCTAGAGGCAGGGGAACAGCCCCAGCATTTT.

This chain connects TRBV4-1 to TRBJ1-1, with D maybe TRBD1 (6 bases). The CDR3 is 14 amino acids. Trimming cost V 4 bases and J 1 base, with 10 bases left between them. Per the germline V gene, CDR1 is MGHRA and CDR2 is YSYEKL. The CDR3 is CASSLGQQNTEAFF. CDR3 DNA: TGCGCCAGCAGCCTTGGACAGCAGAACACTGAAGCTTTCTTT.